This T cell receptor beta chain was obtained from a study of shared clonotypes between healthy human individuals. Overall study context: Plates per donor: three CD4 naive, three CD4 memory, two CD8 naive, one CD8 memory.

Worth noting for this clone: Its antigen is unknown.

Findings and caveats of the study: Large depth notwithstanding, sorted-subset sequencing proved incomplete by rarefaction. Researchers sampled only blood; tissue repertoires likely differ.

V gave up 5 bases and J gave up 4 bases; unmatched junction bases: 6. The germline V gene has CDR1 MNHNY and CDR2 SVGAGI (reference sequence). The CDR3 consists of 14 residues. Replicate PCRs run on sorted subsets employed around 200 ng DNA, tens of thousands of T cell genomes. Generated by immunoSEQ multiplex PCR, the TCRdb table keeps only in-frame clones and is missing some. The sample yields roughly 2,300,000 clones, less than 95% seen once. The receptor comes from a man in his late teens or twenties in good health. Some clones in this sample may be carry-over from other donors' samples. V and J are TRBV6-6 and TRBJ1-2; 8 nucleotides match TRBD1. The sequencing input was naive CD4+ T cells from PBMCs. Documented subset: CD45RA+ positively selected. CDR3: CASSDQGTGYGYTF. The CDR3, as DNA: TGTGCCAGCAGTGACCAAGGGACAGGCTATGGCTACACCTTC.